These T cell receptor beta chains were read from a single sample in a study. One entry per CDR3 protein, called by TCRdb with MiXCR from the 5' RACE reads. The sample carries about 40,000 distinct CDR3 sequences, 22% recorded once. The sample taken for sequencing was Tregs sorted from a lymph node. Receptor source: a female donor with breast cancer. Both conserved end residues are trimmed from each CDR3.

>11|TRBJ2-7|TRBV20-1
SARSGDAYEQY
>10|TRBJ2-2|TRBV3-1
ASSQRYGELF
>14|TRBJ1-5|TRBV28
ASSLHRDRVNQPQH
>13|TRBJ2-7|TRBV4-2
ASSLPGGSLHEQY
>11|TRBJ2-1|TRBV29-1
SVGGGRYNEQF
>11|TRBJ2-7|TRBV20-1
SASRRERYEQY
>14|TRBJ2-3|TRBV27
ASSLTGQGGTDTQY
>13|TRBJ1-2|TRBV19
ASSIRFTVLHGYT
>13|TRBJ2-5|TRBV18
ASSPPGTGVETQY
>14|TRBJ2-7|TRBV20-1
SARDTGTGDWYEQY
>13|TRBJ2-7|TRBV6-5
ASSYSTARVHEQY
>16|TRBJ2-1|TRBV3-1
ASSQDDGSSGPYNEQF
>13|TRBJ2-2|TRBV7-6
ASSLGQANTGELF
>11|TRBJ1-4|TRBV5-1
ASSSGRNEKLF
>10|TRBJ2-1|TRBV4-3
ASSSTSHEQF
>12|TRBJ1-1|TRBV4-1
ASSQLGPTTEAF
>10|TRBJ2-7|TRBV6-2/TRBV6-3
ASRRTNYEQY
>13|TRBJ2-7|TRBV4-1
ASSQDGQGAYEQY
>10|TRBJ1-2|TRBV29-1
SVRGGGYGYT
>10|TRBJ2-2|TRBV11-3
ASSLYGGELF
>12|TRBJ2-2|TRBV2
TSSDRRETGELF
>14|TRBJ2-2|TRBV29-1
SVATAPRGNTGELF
>15|TRBJ2-1|TRBV7-9
ASSLEILAAMGNEQF
>13|TRBJ2-2|TRBV6-4
ASSRLAGDTGELF
>13|TRBJ2-5|TRBV25-1
ASSDPGLGLETQY
>13|TRBJ2-5|TRBV24-1
ATSDPRGTQETQY
>13|TRBJ2-7|TRBV6-1
ASNENSGSPYEQY
>11|TRBJ1-1|TRBV6-5
ASRAPGNTEAF
>11|TRBJ2-7|TRBV28
ASRVWSTHEQY
>12|TRBJ2-1|TRBV5-4
ASSGGGAYNEQF
>13|TRBJ1-5|TRBV5-5
ASSLEGVVGQPQH
>12|TRBJ1-4|TRBV5-1
ASSERASAEKLF
>15|TRBJ1-1|TRBV4-1
ASSQGDGVGTYTEAF
>14|TRBJ2-3|TRBV27
ASSPSLAGVGDTQY
>16|TRBJ2-2|TRBV6-1
ASSIHYGRTANTGELF
>12|TRBJ2-2|TRBV4-1
ASSQITGGGELF
>11|TRBJ2-1|TRBV7-8
ASSPLALYEQF
>13|TRBJ1-2|TRBV28
ASSLSFGHNYGYT
>12|TRBJ2-1|TRBV20-1
SAKGQVSYNEQF
>13|TRBJ2-5|TRBV20-1
SASTREGLRETQY
>12|TRBJ2-2|TRBV9
ASSVGGFTGELF
>12|TRBJ1-1|TRBV5-1
ASSLELKNTEAF
>15|TRBJ2-1|TRBV4-2
ASSAWTSGRAGNEQF
>13|TRBJ2-5|TRBV24-1
ATSDPDYLQETQY
>13|TRBJ2-3|TRBV5-6
ASSLGGGRTDTQY
>13|TRBJ2-7|TRBV29-1
SVEGASGGTYEQY
>15|TRBJ2-7|TRBV27
ASKIQGTFRAGVEQY
>10|TRBJ2-7|TRBV7-2
ASSLPAQQQY
>18|TRBJ2-4|TRBV4-1
ASSGRVYPGTANTENIQY
>11|TRBJ1-1|TRBV3-1
ASSQVGQTEAF
>13|TRBJ2-3|TRBV27
ASSLWQGSTDTQY
>12|TRBJ2-1|TRBV4-1
ASSQDPDYNEQF
>12|TRBJ2-1|TRBV12-3/TRBV12-4
ASSLVGGTNEQF
>14|TRBJ2-1|TRBV15
ATSRDPGLAGGEQF
>13|TRBJ2-3|TRBV6-5
ASSYVPGGTDTQY
>12|TRBJ1-6|TRBV5-1
ASRIGSYNSPLH
>15|TRBJ2-3|TRBV5-1
ASSLQVPSGVTDTQY
>12|TRBJ1-5|TRBV12-3/TRBV12-4
ASTKQGGNQPQH
>12|TRBJ2-7|TRBV7-2
ASSLVVGTYEQY